A single sample is the source of the 5 T cell receptor beta chains below, sequenced in a study of Graves' ophthalmopathy and Graves' hyperthyroidism. Amplification of TCR beta CDR3 regions used RNA transcripts. Second-round multiplex PCR followed a first-round RT-PCR using HTBI primers. TCRdb re-called the multiplex PCR reads through MiXCR, storing one row per CDR3 protein. The sample has 600,000 to 950,000 distinct CDR3 sequences; roughly two fifths are singletons. Material for sequencing was peripheral blood. The origin of the receptors is an adult man with Graves' ophthalmopathy.

Many counts were recorded for this clonotype. The chain has TRBV7-2 and TRBJ1-5, with D perhaps matching TRBD1 (5 bases). CDR1 is SGHTA, CDR2 FQGNSA, per germline. Trimming cost V 3 bases and J 3 bases, with 12 bases left between them. The CDR3 runs 15 residues. The CDR3: CASSLLGGINQPQHF. The CDR3 DNA reads TGTGCCAGCAGCTTGCTGGGGGGGATCAATCAGCCCCAGCATTTT.

In its sample, this clonotype was seen a few times. V is TRBV10-2 and J is TRBJ2-3, with D unclear. CDR1 is WSHSY, CDR2 SAAADI, per germline. CDR3 length equals 14 residues. V lost 6 bases, J lost 2 bases, and 12 bases lay in between. CDR3 sequence (DNA): TGCGCCAGCAGGTCCCAAACGATCACAGATACGCAGTATTTT. It translates to CASRSQTITDTQYF.

V and J are TRBV25-1 and TRBJ2-2; D is perhaps TRBD1 or TRBD2 (5 bases each). V was shortened by 6 bases and J by 5 bases, with 16 bases between the two germline ends. Germline loops: CDR1 MGHDK, CDR2 SYGVNS. The CDR3 consists of 15 residues. The DNA of the CDR3 is TGTGCCAGCAGCCAAGAGGGACGAAGGACCGGGGAGCTGTTTTTT. Its protein is CASSQEGRRTGELFF.

This sequence joins TRBV6-4 and TRBJ1-1; no firm D call. Germline CDR1 MRHNA, CDR2 SNTAGT. V was clipped by 5 bases and J by 3 bases, with 13 bases between them. The CDR3 spans 14 residues. The CDR3 sequence: CASSHLDVDTEAFF. CDR3 in DNA: TGTGCCAGCAGTCACCTGGACGTAGACACTGAAGCTTTCTTT.

J is TRBJ2-6 and V is TRBV20-1; D is ambiguous. The CDR3 loop spans 16 amino acids. The germline CDR1 and CDR2 sequences are DFQATT and SNEGSKA (reference sequence). Trimming shortened V by 3 bases and J by 0 bases, and 12 bases separated the two germline ends. The CDR3: CSASQGKFSGANVLTF. Written as DNA, the CDR3 is TGCAGTGCTAGCCAAGGGAAGTTCTCTGGGGCCAACGTCCTGACTTTC.